This TCR beta chain was sequenced for a study of blood T cell repertoires in COVID-19. Study-level information: From T cells, B-cell-depleted T cells, or PBMCs came the material, which was cDNA or gDNA.

V was shortened by 5 bases and J by 1 base, with 7 bases between the two germline ends. CDR3 length: 13 amino acids. The germline gives CDR1 MNHEY, CDR2 SVGAGI. In the source study's methods: By means of reference gene primer amplification, nucleated cell counts were estimated. The repertoire was sequenced with immunoSEQ multiplex PCR; TCRdb's copy has only in-frame clones and lacks some. D and trimming were read from the DNA, whereas the V and J calls and clone size are those reported in that table. In the table there are 90,000 to 100,000 clones, around nine tenths of which are singletons. Sequencing input: peripheral blood. The receptor comes from a man aged 80 or over with acute or convalescent COVID-19. The chain joins TRBV6-5 to TRBJ2-3; weak D call: TRBD2 (5 bases). CDR3 sequence reads: CASSTRGTDTQYF. The CDR3 DNA reads TGTGCCAGCAGTACGCGGGGCACAGATACGCAGTATTTT.